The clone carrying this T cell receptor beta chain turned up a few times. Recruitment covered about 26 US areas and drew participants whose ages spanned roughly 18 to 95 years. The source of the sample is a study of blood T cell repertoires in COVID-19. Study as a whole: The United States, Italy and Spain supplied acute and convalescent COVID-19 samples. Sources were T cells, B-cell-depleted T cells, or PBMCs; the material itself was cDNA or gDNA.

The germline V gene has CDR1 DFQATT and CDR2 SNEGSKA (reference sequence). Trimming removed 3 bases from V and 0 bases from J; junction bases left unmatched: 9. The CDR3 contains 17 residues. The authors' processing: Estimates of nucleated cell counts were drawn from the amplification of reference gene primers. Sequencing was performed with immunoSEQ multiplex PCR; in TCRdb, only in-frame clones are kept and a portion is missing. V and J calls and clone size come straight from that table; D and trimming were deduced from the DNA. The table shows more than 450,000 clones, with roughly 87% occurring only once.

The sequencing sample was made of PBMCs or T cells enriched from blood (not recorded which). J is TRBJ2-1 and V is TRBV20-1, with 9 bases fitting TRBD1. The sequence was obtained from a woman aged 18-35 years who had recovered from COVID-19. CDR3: CSASPPGTGSSYNEQFF. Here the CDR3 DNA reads TGCAGTGCTAGTCCCCCCGGGACAGGGAGCTCCTACAATGAGCAGTTCTTC.